This entry concerns a single T cell receptor (beta chain). Its antigen is unknown. This sample was taken from a study of T cell responses to AZD1222 COVID-19 vaccine. Findings and caveats of the study: Spike-specific TCR repertoires showed rising breadth and depth after two AZD1222 doses. Close to half of spike-specific TCRs reportedly recognize unmutated variant regions. Spike was spanned by vaccine-associated CD4 TCRs, which were dominant at 160-218 and 743-854. Clonal diversity was possibly underestimated, and the donors were mostly white British, with more females.

Germline trimming cut 4 bases from V and 4 bases from J; bases unmatched to any gene: 11. The CDR3 contains 15 residues. Germline V gives CDR1 SQVTM, CDR2 ANQGSEA. Using immunoSEQ multiplex PCR, the repertoire was profiled, and TCRdb retains in-frame clones only, with some absent. The repertoire includes roughly 120,000 clones, approximately 89% of them detected once, and less than 4.5% sits in the top ten. The sequenced sample was peripheral blood, obtained 28 days after the second AZD1222 dose. The J gene is TRBJ2-3, the V gene TRBV29-1; 7 bases match TRBD1. The TCR sequence derives from an adult who received the AZD1222 COVID-19 vaccine. CDR3 bases: TGCAGCGTTGGACAGACAGGGATGGGCCCAGATACGCAGTATTTT. Amino acid sequence: CSVGQTGMGPDTQYF.